What follows are 25 T cell receptor beta chains derived from one specimen sequenced in a study of shared clonotypes between healthy human individuals (dated by TCRdb to the early 2020s). Receptor amplification or capture employed the immunoSEQ multiplex PCR assay. Entries here come from immuneACCESS through TCRdb and include only in-frame sequences with V and J called. Some clones fail to appear in such tables; in the studies checked, an unresolved V gene covers under half of the shortfall, and the cause of the remainder is unknown. For this sample the table gives some 660,000 clones, of which around 73% were detected only once. The ten biggest clones cover roughly 1.9% of the sample. Sequencing input: memory CD4+ T cells sorted from blood. The cell subset or site label here, explained by the study, means: CD45RA-negative fraction. The source of these receptors is a woman aged 25 to 39 in good health.

This clone was found once. V usage is TRBV10-3 and J usage is TRBJ2-3, with D tentatively TRBD1 (5 bases). The germline V gene has CDR1 ENHRY and CDR2 SYGVKD. The CDR3 runs 13 residues. V dropped 8 bases and J dropped 2 bases, with 11 bases sitting between them. The CDR3 region has the DNA TGTGCCATCCAGGGCAGGTTCACAGATACGCAGTATTTT. It specifies CAIQGRFTDTQYF.

This rearrangement joins TRBV5-1 to TRBJ1-5, with D unresolved. CDR1 and CDR2 from the germline V gene are SGHRS and YFSETQ. CDR3 size: 15 residues. Trimming stripped 1 base from V and 6 bases from J, with 14 bases between. CDR3 nucleotide sequence: TGCGCCAGCAGCTTGTTTGGGCACTCTGGTCAGCCCCAGCATTTT. This sequence encodes CASSLFGHSGQPQHF.

The V call is TRBV19, the J call TRBJ1-3; no definite D call. The germline V and J ends were trimmed by 5 bases and 0 bases, with 11 bases remaining between them. The CDR3 runs to 15 residues. Germline assignment: CDR1 LNHDA and CDR2 SQIVND (reference sequence). CDR3 protein: CASSPYTYSGNTIYF. The CDR3 DNA reads as TGTGCCAGTAGTCCATACACGTACTCTGGAAACACCATATATTTT.

The rearrangement joins TRBV6-6 to TRBJ1-5; D might be TRBD1 (5 bases). The CDR3 has 15 residues. The V gene lost 0 bases and the J gene lost 4 bases, with 10 bases spanning the gap. Germline V gene data show CDR1 as MNHNY and CDR2 as SVGAGI (reference sequence). The CDR3 reads CASSYSIGGNQPQHF. CDR3 nucleotide sequence: TGTGCCAGCAGTTACTCGATCGGGGGGAATCAGCCCCAGCATTTT.

This chain joins TRBV5-1 and TRBJ2-6; 9 bases fit TRBD2. CDR1 SGHRS and CDR2 YFSETQ come from the germline V gene. The junction had 8 bases not matched to a gene; V was cut back by 1 base and J by 3 bases. The CDR3 sequence is 18 residues long. The CDR3 coding sequence is TGCGCCAGCAGCTTGTTGGCTAGCGGGAAAGGTGGGGCCAACGTCCTGACTTTC. Amino acid sequence: CASSLLASGKGGANVLTF. Combining the CDR3 with reference TRBV5-1 and TRBJ2-6 gives the whole variable domain KAGVTQTPRYLIKTRGQQVTLSCSPISGHRSVSWYQQTPGQGLQFLFEYFSETQRNKGNFPGRFSGRQFSNSRSEMNVSTLELGDSALYLCASSLLASGKGGANVLTFGAGSRLTVL.

The J gene is TRBJ2-2, the V gene TRBV10-2; D is uncertain. Per the germline V gene, CDR1 is WSHSY and CDR2 is SAAADI. The V gene lost 6 bases and the J gene lost 2 bases, with 10 bases spanning the gap. This CDR3 is built from 14 residues. The CDR3: CASSVSRNTGELFF. The CDR3 nucleotides read TGCGCCAGCAGCGTCTCGCGTAACACCGGGGAGCTGTTTTTT.

This chain joins TRBV7-8 and TRBJ2-1; tentatively, D is TRBD1 or TRBD2 (6 bases each). Per the germline V gene, CDR1 is SGHVS and CDR2 is FQNEAQ. V was cut by 1 base and J by 1 base, with 11 bases left in between. The CDR3 is 16 amino acids. The CDR3 nucleotides read TGTGCCAGCAGCTTAGGGGGGGCTAGGTCCTACAATGAGCAGTTCTTC. Amino acids: CASSLGGARSYNEQFF.

Of note for this clone: In the same sample, other DNA sequences code for this CDR3. The chain carries TRBV5-1 and TRBJ2-5; TRBD2 might be the D (6 bases). Germline CDR1 is SGHRS and CDR2 is YFSETQ. The CDR3 runs 13 residues. Trimming took 4 bases from V and 2 from J, leaving 9 bases between them. The CDR3 nucleotides read TGCGCCAGCAGCCGGGGGTTACAAGAGACCCAGTACTTC. It yields the protein CASSRGLQETQYF.

The chain recombines TRBV5-1 with TRBJ1-2, with D possibly TRBD1 on 6 matching bases. The CDR3 is 15 amino acids. Germline V CDR1 and CDR2: SGHRS, YFSETQ. V was trimmed by 0 bases and J by 4 bases, leaving 13 bases between them. The CDR3 bases are TGCGCCAGCAGCTTGGAACCCGAGGGGGGCTATGGCTACACCTTC. This gives the protein CASSLEPEGGYGYTF.

At least ten counts were recorded for this clone. The chain employs TRBV28 and TRBJ1-2; a possible D gene is TRBD1 (5 bases). The CDR3 contains 17 residues. Germline lookup yields CDR1 MDHEN and CDR2 SYDVKM. The V end lost 3 bases, the J end lost 4 bases, and 21 bases lay between the germline ends. CDR3 loop: CASSLGDFWAQAYGYTF. CDR3 DNA: TGTGCCAGCAGTTTGGGGGATTTCTGGGCGCAGGCCTATGGCTACACCTTC.

This chain connects TRBV19 to TRBJ2-7; TRBD2 aligns across 9 bases. J was trimmed by 2 bases and V by 5 bases; bases with no gene match: 4. Germline V gene sequence: CDR1 LNHDA, CDR2 SQIVND (reference sequence). This CDR3 is 14 amino acids long. In DNA, the CDR3 is TGTGCCAGTAGTGTAGCGGGAGCACCCTACGAGCAGTACTTC. Translation gives CASSVAGAPYEQYF.

This clone has a count of ten or more. The V call is TRBV19, the J call TRBJ2-1; tentatively, D is TRBD2 (5 bases). With 8 bases removed from V and 3 bases from J, the gap between germline ends came to 14 bases. CDR1 and CDR2 from the germline V gene are LNHDA and SQIVND (reference sequence). CDR3 size: 14 residues. The DNA of the CDR3 is TGTGCCAGTGAAAGCGGTTACGACTACAATGAGCAGTTCTTC. It encodes CASESGYDYNEQFF. Full variable domain (remainder filled in from reference TRBV19 and TRBJ2-1): DGGITQSPKYLFRKEGQNVTLSCEQNLNHDAMYWYRQDPGQGLRLIYYSQIVNDFQKGDIAEGYSVSREKKESFPLTVTSAQKNPTAFYLCASESGYDYNEQFFGPGTRLTVL.

The chain recombines TRBV27 with TRBJ2-3; 10 nucleotides agree with TRBD2. J was trimmed by 3 bases and V by 7 bases; bases with no gene match: 10. Looked up from germline, CDR1 is MNHEY and CDR2 is SMNVEV (reference sequence). The CDR3 is made up of 16 amino acids. CDR3 DNA sequence: TGTGCCAGCATGGTCCTAGCGGGAGAAGGGACAGATACGCAGTATTTT. Its protein product is CASMVLAGEGTDTQYF.

This chain connects TRBV27 to TRBJ1-2; 11 bases agree with TRBD1. After removal of 2 bases from V and 4 bases from J, the junction contained 3 bases not matched to a gene. CDR3 size: 15 residues. The germline CDR1 and CDR2 sequences are MNHEY and SMNVEV (reference sequence). CDR3 residues: CASSLTGTGGYGYTF. The CDR3 region has the DNA TGTGCCAGCAGTTTAACAGGGACAGGGGGCTATGGCTACACCTTC.

The chain couples TRBV30 to TRBJ1-5, with D unclear. The germline V gene encodes CDR1 GTSNPN and CDR2 SVGIG (reference sequence). Between the trimmed V and J ends, which lost 2 bases and 5 bases, there was a span of 10 bases. CDR3 length equals 13 residues. The CDR3, as DNA: TGTGCCTGGAGTCCTGGTATGGATCAGCCCCAGCATTTT. It specifies CAWSPGMDQPQHF.

There are a few counts of this clone. The chain employs TRBV11-3 and TRBJ2-3; 9 bases agree with TRBD2. V lost 10 bases, J lost 1 base, and 9 bases stayed unmatched. Germline V lookup: CDR1 SGHNT, CDR2 YENEEA. The length of the CDR3 is 15 residues. The CDR3 loop reads CATKPRLAGTDTQYF. CDR3 coding DNA: TGTGCCACCAAACCCCGACTAGCGGGCACAGATACGCAGTATTTT. The entire variable domain, with the rest obtained from reference TRBV11-3 and TRBJ2-3, is as follows: EAGVVQSPRYKIIEKKQPVAFWCNPISGHNTLYWYLQNLGQGPELLIRYENEEAVDDSQLPKDRFSAERLKGVDSTLKIQPAELGDSAVYLCATKPRLAGTDTQYFGPGTRLTVL.

The V call is TRBV19, the J call TRBJ1-2, with D unresolved. The CDR3 length is 14 residues. V lost 3 bases to trimming and J lost 7 bases, with 15 bases between them. Per germline, CDR1 LNHDA and CDR2 SQIVND (reference sequence). This CDR3 is CASSIDDVLGGYTF. The DNA of the CDR3 is TGTGCCAGTAGTATTGACGATGTCTTGGGTGGCTACACCTTC.

This chain joins TRBV19 and TRBJ2-3; 8 bases agree with TRBD2. The CDR3 totals 15 residues. Germline-derived CDR1 and CDR2 are LNHDA and SQIVND (reference sequence). Trimming at V came to 4 bases and at J to 0 bases, leaving 3 bases not matched to a gene. CDR3 sequence reads: CASSNLAGSTDTQYF. CDR3 bases: TGTGCCAGTAGTAACCTAGCGGGTAGCACAGATACGCAGTATTTT.

The chain carries TRBV6-4 and TRBJ2-2; unclear D gene. This CDR3 comprises 14 residues. Germline V CDR1 and CDR2: MRHNA, SNTAGT. V gave up 4 bases and J gave up 7 bases, with 13 bases separating them. CDR3 region: CASSVSSFGGELFF. CDR3 nucleotides: TGTGCCAGCAGTGTAAGCTCTTTCGGCGGGGAGCTGTTTTTT.

The chain uses TRBV5-4 and TRBJ2-1, with D perhaps matching TRBD1 (7 bases). Germline V lookup: CDR1 SGHNT, CDR2 YYREEE (reference sequence). The CDR3 contains 17 residues. The ends were cut back, 4 bases at V and 0 bases at J, with 17 bases in the middle. DNA for the CDR3: TGTGCCAGCAGCACGAAGACAGGGAGGAGCTCCTACAATGAGCAGTTCTTC. This encodes CASSTKTGRSSYNEQFF.

The chain joins TRBV4-1 to TRBJ2-5; TRBD2 aligns across 7 bases. In germline, CDR1 is MGHRA, CDR2 YSYEKL. V gave up 0 bases and J gave up 2 bases; unmatched junction bases: 15. The CDR3 contains 19 residues. DNA for the CDR3: TGCGCCAGCAGCCAAGATGGGACGGCGGGAGCGGGGTTTCAAGAGACCCAGTACTTC. This sequence encodes CASSQDGTAGAGFQETQYF.

A word on this clone: The sample holds other DNA sequences that translate to the same CDR3. The chain uses TRBV4-1 and TRBJ2-7; D is unresolved. CDR3 length: 14 residues. Germline-derived CDR1 and CDR2 are MGHRA and YSYEKL. Between the trimmed V and J ends, which lost 3 bases and 0 bases, there was a span of 9 bases. Here the CDR3 DNA reads TGCGCCAGCAGCCAGGACCGTAGCTCCTACGAGCAGTACTTC. It translates to CASSQDRSSYEQYF.

This chain uses TRBV6-1 with TRBJ2-7, with 9 bases aligning to TRBD2. V was clipped by 0 bases and J by 0 bases; unmatched bases: 6. The CDR3 length is 17 residues. Per the germline V gene, CDR1 is MNHNS and CDR2 is SASEGT. The CDR3 reads CASSEAWGTSSSYEQYF. The CDR3, as DNA: TGTGCCAGCAGTGAAGCGTGGGGGACTAGCAGCTCCTACGAGCAGTACTTC.

The V and J genes are TRBV29-1 and TRBJ2-7; D not certain. Trimming took 1 base from V and 3 from J, leaving 7 bases between them. The CDR3 contains 12 residues. Germline assignment: CDR1 SQVTM and CDR2 ANQGSEA. The CDR3 coding sequence is TGCAGCGTTGAAGGGGGAAACTACGAGCAGTACTTC. It encodes CSVEGGNYEQYF.

The V gene is TRBV10-1, the J gene TRBJ1-2; no definite D call. The CDR3 spans 10 residues. The V gene's germline CDR1 is WNHNN and CDR2 SYGVQD (reference sequence). V lost 3 bases to trimming and J lost 6 bases, with 2 bases between them. The CDR3 nucleotides are TGCGCCAGCAGTGATAATGGCTACACCTTC. Translation gives CASSDNGYTF.